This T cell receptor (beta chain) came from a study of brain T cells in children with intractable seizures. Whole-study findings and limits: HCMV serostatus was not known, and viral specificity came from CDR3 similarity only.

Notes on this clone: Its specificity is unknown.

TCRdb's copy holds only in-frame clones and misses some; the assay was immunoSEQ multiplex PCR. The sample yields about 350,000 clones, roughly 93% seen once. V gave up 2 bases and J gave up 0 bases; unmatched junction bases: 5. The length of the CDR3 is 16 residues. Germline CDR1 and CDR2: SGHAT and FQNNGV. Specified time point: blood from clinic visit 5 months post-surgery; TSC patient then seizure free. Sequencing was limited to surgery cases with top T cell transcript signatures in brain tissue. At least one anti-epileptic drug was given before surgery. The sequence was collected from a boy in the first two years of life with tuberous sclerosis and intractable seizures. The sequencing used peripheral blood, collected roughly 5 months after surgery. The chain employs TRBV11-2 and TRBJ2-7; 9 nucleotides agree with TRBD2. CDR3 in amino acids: CASSLLAGRGSYEQYF. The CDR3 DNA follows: TGTGCCAGCAGCTTACTAGCGGGACGAGGCTCCTACGAGCAGTACTTC.